The entry below describes one TCR beta chain. Sequenced by immunoSEQ multiplex PCR; TCRdb stores in-frame clones only, minus some. This table holds fewer than 200,000 clones, around 93% found once. Germline lookup yields CDR1 LGHDT and CDR2 YNNKEL (reference sequence). The CDR3 has 12 residues. V lost 2 bases and J lost 4, with 5 bases in between. This record belongs to a study of control samples from healthy donors and cancer patients. What was sequenced was blood. The TCR comes from a woman in her sixties or seventies in good health. The J gene is TRBJ2-5, the V gene TRBV3-1 (or the pseudogene TRBV3-2); no reliable D call. The CDR3 coding sequence is TGTGCCAGCAGCCAAACACGAGAGACCCAGTACTTC. As protein: CASSQTRETQYF.